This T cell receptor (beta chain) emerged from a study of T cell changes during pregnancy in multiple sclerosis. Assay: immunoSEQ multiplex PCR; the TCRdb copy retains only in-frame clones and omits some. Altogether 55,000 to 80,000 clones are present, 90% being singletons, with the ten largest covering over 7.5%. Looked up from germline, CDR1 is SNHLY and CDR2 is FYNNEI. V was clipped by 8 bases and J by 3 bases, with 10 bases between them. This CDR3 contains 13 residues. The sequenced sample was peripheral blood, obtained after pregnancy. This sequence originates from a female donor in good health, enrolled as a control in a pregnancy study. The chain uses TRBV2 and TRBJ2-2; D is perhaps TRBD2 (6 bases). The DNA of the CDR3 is TGTGCCAGCGGAGGGACTCACACCGGGGAGCTGTTTTTT. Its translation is CASGGTHTGELFF.